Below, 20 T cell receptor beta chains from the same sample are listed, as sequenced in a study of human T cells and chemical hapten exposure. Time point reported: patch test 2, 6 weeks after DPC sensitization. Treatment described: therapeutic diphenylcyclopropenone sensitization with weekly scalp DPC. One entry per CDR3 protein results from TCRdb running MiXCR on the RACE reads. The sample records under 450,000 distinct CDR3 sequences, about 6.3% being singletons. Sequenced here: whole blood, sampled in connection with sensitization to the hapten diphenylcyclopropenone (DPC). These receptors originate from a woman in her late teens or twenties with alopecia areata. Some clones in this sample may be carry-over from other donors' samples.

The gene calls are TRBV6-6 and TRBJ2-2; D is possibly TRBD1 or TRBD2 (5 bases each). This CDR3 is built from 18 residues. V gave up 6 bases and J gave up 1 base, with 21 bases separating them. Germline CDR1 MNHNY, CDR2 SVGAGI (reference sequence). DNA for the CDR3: TGTGCCAGCAGACCCGAGGGGCCCACTAACGAGAACACCGGGGAGCTGTTTTTT. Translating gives CASRPEGPTNENTGELFF.

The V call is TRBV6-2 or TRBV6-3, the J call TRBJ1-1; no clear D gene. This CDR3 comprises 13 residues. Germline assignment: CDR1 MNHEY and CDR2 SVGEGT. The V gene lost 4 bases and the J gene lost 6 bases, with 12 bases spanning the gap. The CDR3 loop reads CASSSDPGAEAFF. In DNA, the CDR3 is TGTGCCAGCAGTTCCGACCCCGGGGCTGAAGCTTTCTTT.

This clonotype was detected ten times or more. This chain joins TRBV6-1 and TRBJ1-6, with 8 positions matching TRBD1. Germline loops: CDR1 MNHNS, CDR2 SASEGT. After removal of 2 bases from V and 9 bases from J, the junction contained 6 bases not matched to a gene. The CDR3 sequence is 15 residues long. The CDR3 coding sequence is TGTGCCAGCAGTGAAAATCAGGGGGCGAGTTCACCCCTCCACTTT. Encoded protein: CASSENQGASSPLHF.

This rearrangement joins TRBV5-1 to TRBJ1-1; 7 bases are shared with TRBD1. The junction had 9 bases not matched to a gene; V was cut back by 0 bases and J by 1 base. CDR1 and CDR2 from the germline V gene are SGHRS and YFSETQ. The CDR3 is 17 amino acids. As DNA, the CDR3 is TGCGCCAGCAGCTTGGTTACAGGGGAGGGGAAGAACACTGAAGCTTTCTTT. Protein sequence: CASSLVTGEGKNTEAFF. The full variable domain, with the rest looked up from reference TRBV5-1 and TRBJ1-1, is KAGVTQTPRYLIKTRGQQVTLSCSPISGHRSVSWYQQTPGQGLQFLFEYFSETQRNKGNFPGRFSGRQFSNSRSEMNVSTLELGDSALYLCASSLVTGEGKNTEAFFGQGTRLTVV.

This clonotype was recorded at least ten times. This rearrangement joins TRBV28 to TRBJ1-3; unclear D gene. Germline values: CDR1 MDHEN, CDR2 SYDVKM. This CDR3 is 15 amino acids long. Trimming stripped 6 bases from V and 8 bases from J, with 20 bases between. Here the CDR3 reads CASSLLGPVVDTIYF. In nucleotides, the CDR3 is TGTGCCAGCAGCCTTCTTGGGCCGGTCGTGGACACCATATATTTT. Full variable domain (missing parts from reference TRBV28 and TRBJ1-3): DVKVTQSSRYLVKRTGEKVFLECVQDMDHENMFWYRQDPGLGLRLIYFSYDVKMKEKGDIPEGYSVSREKKERFSLILESASTNQTSMYLCASSLLGPVVDTIYFGEGSWLTVV.

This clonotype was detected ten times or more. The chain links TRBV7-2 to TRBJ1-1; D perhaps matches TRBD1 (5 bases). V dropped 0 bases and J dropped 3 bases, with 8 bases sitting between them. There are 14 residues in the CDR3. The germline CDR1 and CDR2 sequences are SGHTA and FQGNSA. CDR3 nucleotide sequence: TGTGCCAGCAGCTTAGCGCAGGGCTACACTGAAGCTTTCTTT. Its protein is CASSLAQGYTEAFF.

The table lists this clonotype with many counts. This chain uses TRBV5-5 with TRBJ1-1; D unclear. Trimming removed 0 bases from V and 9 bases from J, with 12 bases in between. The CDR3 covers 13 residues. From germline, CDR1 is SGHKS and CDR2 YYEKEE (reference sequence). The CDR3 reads CASSLAARVQAFF. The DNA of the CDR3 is TGTGCCAGCAGCTTGGCTGCCCGGGTACAAGCTTTCTTT. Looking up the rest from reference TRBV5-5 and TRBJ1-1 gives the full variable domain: DAGVTQSPTHLIKTRGQQVTLRCSPISGHKSVSWYQQVLGQGPQFIFQYYEKEERGRGNFPDRFSARQFPNYSSELNVNALLLGDSALYLCASSLAARVQAFFGQGTRLTVV.

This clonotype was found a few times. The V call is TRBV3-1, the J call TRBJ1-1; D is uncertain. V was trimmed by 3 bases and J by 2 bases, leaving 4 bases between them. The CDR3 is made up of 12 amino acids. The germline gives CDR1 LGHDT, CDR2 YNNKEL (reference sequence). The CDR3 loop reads CASSHVNTEAFF. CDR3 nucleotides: TGTGCCAGCAGCCATGTAAACACTGAAGCTTTCTTT.

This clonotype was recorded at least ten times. CDR3 DNA: TGTGCCAGCACTCCAGCAGGGGGCTCAGGGGTATACTATGGCTACACCTTC. The encoded protein is CASTPAGGSGVYYGYTF. J is TRBJ1-2 and V is TRBV7-9; TRBD1 matches at 8 bases. Germline V gene sequence: CDR1 SEHNR, CDR2 FQNEAQ (reference sequence). This CDR3 has 17 residues. V shed 7 bases, J shed 3 bases, and the junction held 16 bases outside the gene matches.

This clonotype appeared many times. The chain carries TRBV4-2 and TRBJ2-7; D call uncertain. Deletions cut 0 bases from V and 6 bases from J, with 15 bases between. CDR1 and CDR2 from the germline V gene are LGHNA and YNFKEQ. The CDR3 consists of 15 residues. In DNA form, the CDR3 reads TGTGCCAGCAGCCAAGAGTTTGCCAGTCCTGGCGAGCAGTACTTC. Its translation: CASSQEFASPGEQYF.

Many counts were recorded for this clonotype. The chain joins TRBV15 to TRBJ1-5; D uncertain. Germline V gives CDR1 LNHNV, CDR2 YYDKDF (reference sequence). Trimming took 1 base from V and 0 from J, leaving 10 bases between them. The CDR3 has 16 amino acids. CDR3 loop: CATSRAWTGSNQPQHF. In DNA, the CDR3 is TGTGCCACCAGCAGAGCGTGGACGGGTAGCAATCAGCCCCAGCATTTT.

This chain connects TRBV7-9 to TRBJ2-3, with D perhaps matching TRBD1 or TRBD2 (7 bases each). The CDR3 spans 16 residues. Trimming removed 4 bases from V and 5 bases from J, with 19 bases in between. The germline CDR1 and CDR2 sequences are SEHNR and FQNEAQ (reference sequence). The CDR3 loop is CASSSHGLGGRDTQYF. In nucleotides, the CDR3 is TGTGCCAGCAGCTCTCACGGACTAGGGGGCAGAGATACGCAGTATTTT.

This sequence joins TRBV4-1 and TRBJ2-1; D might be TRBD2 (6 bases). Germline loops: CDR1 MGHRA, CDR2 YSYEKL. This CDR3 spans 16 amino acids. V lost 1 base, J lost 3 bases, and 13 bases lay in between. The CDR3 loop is CASSQVVPGDYNEQFF. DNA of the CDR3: TGCGCCAGCAGCCAAGTGGTTCCGGGGGACTACAATGAGCAGTTCTTC.

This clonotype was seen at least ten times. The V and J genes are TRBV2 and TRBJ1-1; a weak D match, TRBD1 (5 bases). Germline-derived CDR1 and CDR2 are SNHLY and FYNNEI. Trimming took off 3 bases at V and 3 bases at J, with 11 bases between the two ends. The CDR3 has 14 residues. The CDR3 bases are TGTGCCAGCAGTGATAAAGGAGGGGACACTGAAGCTTTCTTT. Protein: CASSDKGGDTEAFF.

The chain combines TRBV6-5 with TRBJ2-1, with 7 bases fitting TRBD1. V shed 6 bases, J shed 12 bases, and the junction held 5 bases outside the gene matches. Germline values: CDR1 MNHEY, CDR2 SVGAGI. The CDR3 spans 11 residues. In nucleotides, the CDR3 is TGTGCCAGCAGCAACGGACAGGTGCAGTTCTTC. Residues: CASSNGQVQFF.

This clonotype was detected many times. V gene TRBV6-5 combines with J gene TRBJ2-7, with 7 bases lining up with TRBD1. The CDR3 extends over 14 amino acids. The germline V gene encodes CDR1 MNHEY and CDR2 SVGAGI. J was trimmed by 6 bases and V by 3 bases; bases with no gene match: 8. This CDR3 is CASSYQGGKVEQYF. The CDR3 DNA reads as TGTGCCAGCAGTTATCAAGGGGGCAAGGTCGAGCAGTACTTC.

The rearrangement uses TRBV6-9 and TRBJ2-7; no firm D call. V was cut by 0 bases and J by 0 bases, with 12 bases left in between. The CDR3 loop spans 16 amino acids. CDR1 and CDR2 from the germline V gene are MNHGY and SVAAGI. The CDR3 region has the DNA TGTGCCAGCAGTTATTCGAGGTGGTCCCCCTCCTACGAGCAGTACTTC. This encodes CASSYSRWSPSYEQYF.

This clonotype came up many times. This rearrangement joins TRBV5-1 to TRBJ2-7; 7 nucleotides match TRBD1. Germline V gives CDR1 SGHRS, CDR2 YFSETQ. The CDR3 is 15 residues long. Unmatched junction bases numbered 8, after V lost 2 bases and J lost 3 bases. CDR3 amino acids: CASSFTGDRLYEQYF. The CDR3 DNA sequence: TGCGCCAGCAGCTTTACAGGGGACCGACTCTACGAGCAGTACTTC. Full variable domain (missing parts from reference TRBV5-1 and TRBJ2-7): KAGVTQTPRYLIKTRGQQVTLSCSPISGHRSVSWYQQTPGQGLQFLFEYFSETQRNKGNFPGRFSGRQFSNSRSEMNVSTLELGDSALYLCASSFTGDRLYEQYFGPGTRLTVT.

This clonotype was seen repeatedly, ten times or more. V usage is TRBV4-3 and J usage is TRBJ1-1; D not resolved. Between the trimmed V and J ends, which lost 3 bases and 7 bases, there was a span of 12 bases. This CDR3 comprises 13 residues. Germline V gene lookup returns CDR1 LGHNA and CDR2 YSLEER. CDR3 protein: CASSHVGTGEAFF. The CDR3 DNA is TGCGCCAGCAGCCATGTGGGCACGGGTGAAGCTTTCTTT.

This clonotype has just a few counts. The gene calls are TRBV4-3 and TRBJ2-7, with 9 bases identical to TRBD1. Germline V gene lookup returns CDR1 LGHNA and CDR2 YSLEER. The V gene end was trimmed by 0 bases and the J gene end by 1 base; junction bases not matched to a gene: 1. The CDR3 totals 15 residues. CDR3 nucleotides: TGCGCCAGCAGCCAAGAACAGGGGGCTTCCTACGAGCAGTACTTC. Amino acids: CASSQEQGASYEQYF.